The next 13 T cell receptor beta chains were all read from a single sample in a study of T-cell memory formation after mild COVID-19. TCRdb processed the 5' RACE reads anew with MiXCR; each CDR3 protein has one entry. The sample holds 65,000 to 90,000 distinct CDR3 sequences, around 13% seen once. Input material: PBMCs or a T cell subset sorted from them (not recorded which). These receptors came from a man aged 18 to 29 who had mild COVID-19 (a few samples of this study predate the infection). Cell type and time point are not known.

The table lists this clonotype with a few counts. In DNA form, the CDR3 reads TGTGCCAGCAGTTACTCGGCAAGGGCATATGGCTACACCTTC. Its protein product is CASSYSARAYGYTF. The chain combines TRBV6-6 with TRBJ1-2; no clear D. V was trimmed by 0 bases and J by 5 bases, leaving 10 bases between them. The CDR3 contains 14 residues. Germline values: CDR1 MNHNY, CDR2 SVGAGI (reference sequence).

The CDR3 nucleotides read TGCGCCAGCAGCATCCAACTGGGACGTCCCTCGGGTGGCTACACCTTC. This sequence encodes CASSIQLGRPSGGYTF. The gene calls are TRBV4-1 and TRBJ1-2, with D possibly TRBD1 on 5 matching bases. This CDR3 spans 16 amino acids. V was pared by 5 bases and J by 7 bases, with 23 bases between. CDR1 and CDR2 from the germline V gene are MGHRA and YSYEKL.

This chain uses TRBV10-3 with TRBJ2-7; 11 nucleotides agree with TRBD2. V was clipped by 2 bases and J by 5 bases; unmatched bases: 8. The CDR3 extends over 16 amino acids. Germline assignment: CDR1 ENHRY and CDR2 SYGVKD. The CDR3 DNA reads TGTGCCATCAGTGAGAGTAGCGGGGGGGCCGTCCACGAGCAGTACGTC. This codes for CAISESSGGAVHEQYV.

There are a few counts of this clonotype. V is TRBV3-1 and J is TRBJ1-2; D gene uncertain. CDR3 length: 17 amino acids. Germline loops: CDR1 LGHDT, CDR2 YNNKEL (reference sequence). V was trimmed by 3 bases and J by 2 bases, leaving 19 bases between them. CDR3 amino acids: CASSHLSGSVGNYGYTF. DNA for the CDR3: TGTGCCAGCAGCCATCTCTCGGGGTCGGTGGGAAACTATGGCTACACCTTC.

This clonotype has a handful of counts. This sequence joins TRBV11-2 and TRBJ2-1; D unresolved. The germline CDR1 and CDR2 sequences are SGHAT and FQNNGV. The V end lost 0 bases, the J end lost 4 bases, and 4 bases lay between the germline ends. CDR3 length: 13 residues. CDR3 coding DNA: TGTGCCAGCAGCTTAGATCTTTACAATGAGCAGTTCTTC. Amino acids: CASSLDLYNEQFF.

This clonotype was observed a few times. The rearrangement joins TRBV4-1 to TRBJ2-1; D may be TRBD1 (6 bases). V lost 3 bases and J lost 6, with 18 bases in between. The CDR3 length is 16 residues. Germline-derived CDR1 and CDR2 are MGHRA and YSYEKL. CDR3 loop: CASSHLTGTRFNEQFF. In DNA, the CDR3 is TGCGCCAGCAGCCATTTAACAGGGACCCGGTTCAATGAGCAGTTCTTC.

This clonotype was seen ten or more times. The genes are TRBV29-1 and TRBJ2-1, with 8 bases that match TRBD2. V dropped 0 bases and J dropped 6; count of bases not matched to a gene: 7. This CDR3 comprises 15 residues. Germline V CDR1 and CDR2: SQVTM, ANQGSEA. CDR3 amino acids: CSVEEGRGGLNEQFF. DNA of the CDR3: TGCAGCGTTGAAGAGGGTCGGGGGGGCCTCAATGAGCAGTTCTTC.

This clonotype has more than one count but fewer than ten. The chain links TRBV11-1 to TRBJ2-1; 10 positions match TRBD2. J gave up 5 bases and V 5 bases, and 6 bases lay outside the gene matches. This CDR3 is built from 15 residues. Per the germline V gene, CDR1 is SGHAT and CDR2 is FQDESV (reference sequence). Here the CDR3 reads CASSPTTSGNNEQFF. The DNA of the CDR3 is TGTGCCAGCAGCCCCACCACTAGCGGGAACAATGAGCAGTTCTTC.

This clonotype was seen a handful of times. The chain employs TRBV4-1 and TRBJ2-7; the D is unclear. Germline V CDR1 and CDR2: MGHRA, YSYEKL. Between the trimmed V and J ends, which lost 5 bases and 3 bases, there was a span of 11 bases. CDR3 size: 13 residues. CDR3 loop: CASSSTFSYEQYF. In nucleotides, the CDR3 is TGCGCCAGCAGCTCGACATTTAGCTACGAGCAGTACTTC.

The chain combines TRBV20-1 with TRBJ1-2, with a tentative D call TRBD1 (5 bases). Germline V gene lookup returns CDR1 DFQATT and CDR2 SNEGSKA (reference sequence). V was shortened by 8 bases and J by 6 bases, with 13 bases between the two germline ends. The CDR3 runs to 11 residues. Here the CDR3 reads CSFGRADGYTF. DNA for the CDR3: TGCAGTTTCGGCAGGGCCGATGGCTACACCTTC.

The J gene is TRBJ1-5, the V gene TRBV7-9; possible D gene TRBD1, 6 bases. The CDR3 has 14 residues. V gave up 1 base and J gave up 3 bases, with 7 bases separating them. Germline V gives CDR1 SEHNR, CDR2 FQNEAQ (reference sequence). The CDR3: CASSLGTANQPQHF. CDR3 DNA: TGTGCCAGCAGCTTAGGGACAGCCAATCAGCCCCAGCATTTT.

This clonotype occurred a few times. The chain combines TRBV4-1 with TRBJ2-1, with 8 bases lining up with TRBD2. Germline assignment: CDR1 MGHRA and CDR2 YSYEKL. Unmatched junction bases numbered 4, after V lost 1 base and J lost 5 bases. CDR3 length: 15 amino acids. The CDR3 region is CASSQGRGGNNEQFF. The DNA of the CDR3 is TGCGCCAGCAGCCAAGGACGGGGGGGCAACAATGAGCAGTTCTTC.

This clonotype was seen a handful of times. V usage is TRBV4-1 and J usage is TRBJ2-1, with D possibly being TRBD1 (5 bases). Trimming left V 3 bases short and J 8 bases short, with 14 bases between. Germline V lookup: CDR1 MGHRA, CDR2 YSYEKL. This CDR3 has 14 residues. The CDR3 nucleotides read TGCGCCAGCAGCCAGCCCGAAGGGGAAGATGAGCAGTTCTTC. Its protein is CASSQPEGEDEQFF.